The 9 T cell receptor beta chains given below trace back to one sample, sequenced in a study of CD8 T cells in Susac syndrome. Reverse transcription of roughly 0.5 to 1 ug RNA was carried out with random hexamers. Each CDR3 protein is one row after TCRdb ran MiXCR on the immunoSEQ multiplex PCR reads. The sample carries over 150,000 distinct CDR3 sequences, roughly 94% recorded once. Sequencing was carried out using CD4+ T cells from PBMCs. Receptors were obtained from a human donor with Susac syndrome.

The chain couples TRBV20-1 to TRBJ2-7; 8 nucleotides match TRBD2. J gave up 3 bases and V 1 base, and 5 bases lay outside the gene matches. Germline V CDR1 and CDR2: DFQATT, SNEGSKA (reference sequence). This CDR3 has 14 amino acids. This CDR3 reads CSARVSGIRYEQYF. The DNA of the CDR3 is TGCAGTGCTAGAGTTAGCGGGATCCGCTACGAGCAGTACTTC.

V and J are TRBV29-1 and TRBJ2-5, with 11 bases fitting TRBD2. This CDR3 has 14 residues. Per the germline V gene, CDR1 is SQVTM and CDR2 is ANQGSEA. J gave up 0 bases and V 8 bases, and 5 bases lay outside the gene matches. CDR3 residues: CSTGTSGNQETQYF. The CDR3 nucleotides read TGCAGCACGGGGACTAGCGGCAACCAAGAGACCCAGTACTTC.

This chain uses TRBV20-1 with TRBJ1-5; 10 bases align to TRBD1. The CDR3 spans 13 residues. Trimming removed 5 bases from V and 4 bases from J; junction bases left unmatched: 2. Germline-derived CDR1 and CDR2 are DFQATT and SNEGSKA (reference sequence). The CDR3: CSAGDRGNQPQHF. The CDR3 coding sequence is TGCAGTGCTGGGGACAGGGGAAATCAGCCCCAGCATTTT.

J is TRBJ2-7 and V is TRBV3-1; a possible D gene is TRBD2 (6 bases). The germline V and J ends were trimmed by 1 base and 2 bases, with 15 bases remaining between them. The CDR3 consists of 16 residues. From germline, CDR1 is LGHDT and CDR2 YNNKEL (reference sequence). The chain's CDR3 is CASSQGSGGSAYEQYF. CDR3 nucleotide sequence: TGTGCCAGCAGCCAAGGGTCTGGAGGGAGTGCCTACGAGCAGTACTTC.

This clonotype was seen once. This chain connects TRBV20-1 to TRBJ1-1; D is ambiguous. Between the trimmed V and J ends, which lost 1 base and 3 bases, there was a span of 9 bases. Germline V gives CDR1 DFQATT, CDR2 SNEGSKA (reference sequence). The CDR3 is 13 amino acids. The DNA for the CDR3 is TGCAGTGCTAGAGGGGAGGCGGACACTGAAGCTTTCTTT. It is translated as CSARGEADTEAFF.

This clonotype was counted a single time. The CDR3 DNA follows: TGTGCCTGGAGCCGCGGGGGATCCGGGGAGCTGTTTTTT. As protein: CAWSRGGSGELFF. This chain uses TRBV30 with TRBJ2-2; 7 bases are a match to TRBD2. V was pared by 3 bases and J by 6 bases, with 4 bases of the junction left unmatched. Per the germline V gene, CDR1 is GTSNPN and CDR2 is SVGIG (reference sequence). The CDR3 is 13 amino acids.

This chain links TRBV18 with TRBJ2-7; no firm D call. The germline V and J ends were trimmed by 1 base and 4 bases, with 5 bases remaining between them. The CDR3 length is 12 residues. The V gene's germline CDR1 is KGHSH and CDR2 LQKENI. The DNA for the CDR3 is TGTGCCAGCTCACCACAAGTTTACGAGCAGTACTTC. This gives the protein CASSPQVYEQYF.

As DNA, the CDR3 is TGTGCCAGCAGTTTATGGGCAGCAATTAACTATGGCTACACCTTC. This gives the protein CASSLWAAINYGYTF. V gene TRBV28 combines with J gene TRBJ1-2; D remains unclear. V was pared by 0 bases and J by 1 base, with 9 bases between. Germline V gives CDR1 MDHEN, CDR2 SYDVKM. The CDR3 is made up of 15 amino acids.

The chain employs TRBV5-1 and TRBJ2-5, with 7 bases that match TRBD1. The V segment lost 4 bases and the J segment 1 base; nucleotides outside the gene matches: 1. The CDR3 is 13 amino acids. Per germline, CDR1 SGHRS and CDR2 YFSETQ. CDR3 nucleotides: TGCGCCAGCAGCGACAGGGTCCAAGAGACCCAGTACTTC. This translates into CASSDRVQETQYF.